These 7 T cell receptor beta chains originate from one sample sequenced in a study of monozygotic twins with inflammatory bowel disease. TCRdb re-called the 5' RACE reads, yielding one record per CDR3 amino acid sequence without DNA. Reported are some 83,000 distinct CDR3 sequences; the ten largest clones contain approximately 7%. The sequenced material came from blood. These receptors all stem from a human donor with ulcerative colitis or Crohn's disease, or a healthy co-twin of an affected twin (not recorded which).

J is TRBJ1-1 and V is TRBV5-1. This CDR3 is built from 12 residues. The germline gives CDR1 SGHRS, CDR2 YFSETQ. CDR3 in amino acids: CASKEGAREAFF.

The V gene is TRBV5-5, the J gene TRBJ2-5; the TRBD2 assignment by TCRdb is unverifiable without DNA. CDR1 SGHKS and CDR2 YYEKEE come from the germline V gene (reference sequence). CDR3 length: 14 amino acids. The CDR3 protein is CASSSTSLGETQYF.

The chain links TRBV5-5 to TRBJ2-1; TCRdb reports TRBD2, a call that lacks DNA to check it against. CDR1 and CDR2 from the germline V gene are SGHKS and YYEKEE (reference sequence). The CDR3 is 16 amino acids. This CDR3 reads CASSVGGGGSYNEQFF.

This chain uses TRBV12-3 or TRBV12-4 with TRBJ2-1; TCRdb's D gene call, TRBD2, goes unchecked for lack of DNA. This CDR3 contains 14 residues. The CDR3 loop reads CASQGLAGCNEQFF.

CDR3 residues: CASSQATRRQYGYTF. The V and J genes are TRBV4-1 and TRBJ1-2. The V gene's germline CDR1 is MGHRA and CDR2 YSYEKL. This CDR3 has 15 residues.

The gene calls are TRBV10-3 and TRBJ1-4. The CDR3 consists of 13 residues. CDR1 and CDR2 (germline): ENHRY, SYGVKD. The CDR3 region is CATSTLPNEKLFF.

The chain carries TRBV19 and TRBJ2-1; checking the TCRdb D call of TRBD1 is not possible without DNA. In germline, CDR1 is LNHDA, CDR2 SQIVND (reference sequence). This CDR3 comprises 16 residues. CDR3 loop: CASTTSAGTVDNEQFF.